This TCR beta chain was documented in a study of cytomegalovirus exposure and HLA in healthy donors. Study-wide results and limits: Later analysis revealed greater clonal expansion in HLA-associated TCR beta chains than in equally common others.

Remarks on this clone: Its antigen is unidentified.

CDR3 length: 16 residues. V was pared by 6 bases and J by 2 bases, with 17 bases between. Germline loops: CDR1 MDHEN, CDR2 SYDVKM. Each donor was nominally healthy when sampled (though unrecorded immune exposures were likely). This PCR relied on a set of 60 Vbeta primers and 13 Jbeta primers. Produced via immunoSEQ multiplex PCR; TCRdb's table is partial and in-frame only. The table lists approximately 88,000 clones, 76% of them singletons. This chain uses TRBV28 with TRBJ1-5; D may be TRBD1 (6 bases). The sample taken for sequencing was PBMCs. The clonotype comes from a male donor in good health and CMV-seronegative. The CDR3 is CASSPGGGARNQPQHF. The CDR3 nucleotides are TGTGCCAGCAGCCCCGGGGGGGGCGCACGCAATCAGCCCCAGCATTTT. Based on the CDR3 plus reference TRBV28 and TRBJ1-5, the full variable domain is DVKVTQSSRYLVKRTGEKVFLECVQDMDHENMFWYRQDPGLGLRLIYFSYDVKMKEKGDIPEGYSVSREKKERFSLILESASTNQTSMYLCASSPGGGARNQPQHFGDGTRLSIL.